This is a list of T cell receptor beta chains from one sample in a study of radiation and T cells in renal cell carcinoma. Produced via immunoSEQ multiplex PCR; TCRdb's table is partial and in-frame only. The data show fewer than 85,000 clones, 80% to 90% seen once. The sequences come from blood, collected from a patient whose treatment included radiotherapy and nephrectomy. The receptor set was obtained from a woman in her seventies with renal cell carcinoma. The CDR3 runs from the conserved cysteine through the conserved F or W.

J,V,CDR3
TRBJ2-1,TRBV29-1,CSVELVAYNEQFF
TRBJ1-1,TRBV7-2,CASSFGSMNTEAFF
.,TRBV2,CASREGYEQYF
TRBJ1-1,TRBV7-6,CASSLTQGKGTEAFF
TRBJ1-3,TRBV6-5,CASSYAVGLGNTIYF
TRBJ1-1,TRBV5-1,CASSLGTLNTEAFF
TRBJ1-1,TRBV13,CASRRQGEGTEAFF
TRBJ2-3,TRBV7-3,CASSPLAGYTDTQYF
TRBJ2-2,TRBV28,CASVWSLRPGELFF
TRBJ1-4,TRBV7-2,CASSPVGTTNEKLFF
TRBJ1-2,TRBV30,CAWSSDRRAGYTF
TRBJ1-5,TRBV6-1,CASISNPGGNQPQHF
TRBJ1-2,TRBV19,CASSILQGLDYTF
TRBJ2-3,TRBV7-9,CASSVTDTQYF
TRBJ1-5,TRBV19,CASSTSDRGNQPQHF
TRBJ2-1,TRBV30,CAWSVMREQFF
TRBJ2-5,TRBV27,CASRVSLMGEQYF
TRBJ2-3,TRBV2,CARGMGGSTDTQYF
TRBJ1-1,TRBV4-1,CASSQDPVSGATNTEAFF
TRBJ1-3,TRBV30,CAWKLPSGNTIYF
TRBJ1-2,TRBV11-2,CASSKGQGGYGYTF
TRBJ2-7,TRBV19,CASSKRGAYEQYF
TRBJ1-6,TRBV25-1,CASSAQFSPLHF
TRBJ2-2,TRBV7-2,CASSLKRGTGELFF
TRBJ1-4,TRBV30,CAWMRGRFNEKLFF
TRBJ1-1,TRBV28,CASSFLNTEAFF
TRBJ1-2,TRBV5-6,CASRGGGVYGYTF
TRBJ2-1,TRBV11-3,CASSPGGASDEQFF
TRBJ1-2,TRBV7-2,CASSYPDVMRYGYTF
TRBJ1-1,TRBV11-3,CASSLNPGENTEAFF
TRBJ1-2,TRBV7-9,CASKDGLYGYTF
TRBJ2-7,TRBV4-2,CASSQDRGTYEQYF
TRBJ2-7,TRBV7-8,CASSPTPAGLNEQYF
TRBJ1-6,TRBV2,CASSDGHRARNSPLHF
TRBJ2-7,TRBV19,CASSITGTGGFGEQYF
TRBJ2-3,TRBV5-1,CASSQMPSSTDTQYF
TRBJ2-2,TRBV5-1,CASSFSASTNTGELFF
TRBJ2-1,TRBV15,CATSSGTGQFF
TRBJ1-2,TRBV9,CASSVAGAPAGYGYTF
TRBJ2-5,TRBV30,CAWSPGLAGGETQYF
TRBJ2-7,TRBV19,CASSPQGQSYEQYF
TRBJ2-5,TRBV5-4,CASSFPRQGVGETQYF
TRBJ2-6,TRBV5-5,CASSPVGGAGANVLTF
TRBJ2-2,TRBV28,CASRATGKGELFF
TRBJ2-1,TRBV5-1,CASSSGTSGNNEQFF
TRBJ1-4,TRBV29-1,CSVEEGEKLFF
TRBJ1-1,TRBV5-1,CASSSNSGGPMNTEAFF
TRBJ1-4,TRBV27,CASSSLMRRTNEKLFF
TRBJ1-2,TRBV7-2,CASSPGREGGYTF
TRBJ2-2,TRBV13,CASSITGGAGTGELFF
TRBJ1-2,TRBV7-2,CASSLGPASNYGYTF
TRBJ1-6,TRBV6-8,CASSFPRTVSPLHF
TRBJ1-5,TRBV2,CASSRDRLSNQPQHF
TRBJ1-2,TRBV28,CASSPSGFTNYGYTF
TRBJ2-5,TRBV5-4,CASSLRTGTVETQYF